The clone carrying this T cell receptor (beta chain) was observed many times. This record comes from a study of neurological immune-mediated disorders. CDR3 length: 14 amino acids. Germline V CDR1 and CDR2: MNHNY, SVGAGI (reference sequence). Trimming at V came to 11 bases and at J to 4 bases, leaving 11 bases not matched to a gene. It was by 5'RACE with 10-nucleotide random UMIs that the cDNA was made. MiXCR was run by TCRdb on the 5' RACE reads, yielding one entry per CDR3 protein. The sample records about 46,000 distinct CDR3 sequences, about a tenth being singletons. The receptor comes from a man in his 70s with HTLV-1-associated myelopathy (HAM/TSP). This chain connects TRBV6-6 to TRBJ1-3; 7 bases line up with TRBD1. Sequencing input: PBMCs. In nucleotides, the CDR3 is TGTGCCTCCACAGGGGTCCGTTCCGGAAACACCATATATTTT. Encoded protein: CASTGVRSGNTIYF.